This T cell receptor (beta chain) was sequenced during a study of cytomegalovirus exposure and HLA in healthy donors. Deletions cut 6 bases from V and 0 bases from J, with 12 bases between. The CDR3 extends over 15 amino acids. Per germline, CDR1 SGHAT and CDR2 FQNNGV. Sequencing used immunoSEQ multiplex PCR; TCRdb keeps in-frame clones, though not all of them. The sample lists about 76,000 clones, approximately 94% occurring once. The donors were members of the validation cohort comprising over a hundred subjects, separate from the roughly 670-subject first cohort. This receptor was obtained from a woman between 18 and 30 years old in good health and CMV-seronegative. The chain employs TRBV11-2 and TRBJ2-1; D gene uncertain. The sequenced sample consisted of PBMCs. The CDR3 here is CASSLSWSSYNEQFF. DNA of the CDR3: TGTGCCAGCAGTCTCAGCTGGAGCTCCTACAATGAGCAGTTCTTC.